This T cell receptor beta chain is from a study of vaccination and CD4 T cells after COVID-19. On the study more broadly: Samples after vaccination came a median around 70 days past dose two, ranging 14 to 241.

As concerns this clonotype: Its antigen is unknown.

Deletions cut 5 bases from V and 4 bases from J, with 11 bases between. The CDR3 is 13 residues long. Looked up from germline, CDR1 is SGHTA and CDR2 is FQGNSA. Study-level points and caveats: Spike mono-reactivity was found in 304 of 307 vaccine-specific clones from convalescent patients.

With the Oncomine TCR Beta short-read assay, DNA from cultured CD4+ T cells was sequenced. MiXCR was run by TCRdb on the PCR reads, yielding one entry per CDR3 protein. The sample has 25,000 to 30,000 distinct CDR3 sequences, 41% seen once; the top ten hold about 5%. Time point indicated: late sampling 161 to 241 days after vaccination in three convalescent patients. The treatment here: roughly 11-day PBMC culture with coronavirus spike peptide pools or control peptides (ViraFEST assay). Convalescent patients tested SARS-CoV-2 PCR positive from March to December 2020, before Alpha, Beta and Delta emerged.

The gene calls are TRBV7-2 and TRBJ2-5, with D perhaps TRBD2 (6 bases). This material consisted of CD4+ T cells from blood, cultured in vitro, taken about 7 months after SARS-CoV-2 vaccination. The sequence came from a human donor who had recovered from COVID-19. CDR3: CASSTTRVETQYF. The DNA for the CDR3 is TGTGCCAGCAGCACGACTAGAGTAGAGACCCAGTACTTC.